The 3 T cell receptor beta chains below come from one sample, sequenced in a study of blood T cell repertoires in COVID-19. Libraries were prepared by immunoSEQ multiplex PCR; TCRdb keeps only in-frame clonotypes and omits some of them. The sample has about 160,000 clones, 70% to 90% seen once. The sample consisted of peripheral blood. Receptors originate from a middle-aged man with acute or convalescent COVID-19.

The chain carries TRBV7-2 and TRBJ2-1, with 7 bases lining up with TRBD2. Trimming at V came to 4 bases and at J to 3 bases, leaving 18 bases not matched to a gene. This CDR3 has 19 amino acids. The germline V gene encodes CDR1 SGHTA and CDR2 FQGNSA. CDR3 bases: TGTGCCAGCAGCTCCCCCAACACCAAGAGGCTAGCGGACTACAATGAGCAGTTCTTC. The encoded protein is CASSSPNTKRLADYNEQFF.

The chain is built from TRBV7-2 and TRBJ1-5, with TRBD1 identical over 7 bases. After removal of 4 bases from V and 0 bases from J, the junction contained 3 bases not matched to a gene. In germline, CDR1 is SGHTA, CDR2 FQGNSA. CDR3 length equals 15 residues. CDR3 nucleotides: TGTGCCAGCAGCTGGAACAGGGGTAGCAATCAGCCCCAGCATTTT. Its translation: CASSWNRGSNQPQHF.

In its sample, this clone was seen a few times. V usage is TRBV11-2 and J usage is TRBJ1-2; possible D gene TRBD1, 5 bases. The V gene's germline CDR1 is SGHAT and CDR2 FQNNGV. The CDR3 has 14 amino acids. V was shortened by 1 base and J by 8 bases, with 14 bases between the two germline ends. The CDR3 is CASSLGPPGGGYTF. CDR3 coding DNA: TGTGCCAGCAGCTTAGGTCCCCCCGGGGGGGGCTACACCTTC. The full variable domain, rest sourced from reference TRBV11-2 and TRBJ1-2, is EAGVAQSPRYKIIEKRQSVAFWCNPISGHATLYWYQQILGQGPKLLIQFQNNGVVDDSQLPKDRFSAERLKGVDSTLKIQPAKLEDSAVYLCASSLGPPGGGYTFGSGTRLTVV.